Each of the 4 T cell receptor beta chains below was sequenced from the same sample in a study of cytomegalovirus exposure and HLA in healthy donors. The PCR used 60 Vbeta and 13 Jbeta primers. Sequencing was performed with immunoSEQ multiplex PCR; in TCRdb, only in-frame clones are kept and a portion is missing. In the table there are about 100,000 clones, roughly 79% of which are singletons. The sequencing input was PBMCs. The receptors derive from a woman aged 40 to 49 in good health and CMV-seronegative.

This chain joins TRBV6-6 and TRBJ1-2, with D uncertain. The CDR3 totals 16 residues. CDR1 MNHNY and CDR2 SVGAGI come from the germline V gene (reference sequence). Trimming stripped 0 bases from V and 7 bases from J, with 18 bases between. Here the CDR3 reads CASSYSSLSQEGGYTF. CDR3 nucleotides: TGTGCCAGCAGTTACTCGTCTCTGAGCCAGGAGGGTGGCTACACCTTC.

The genes are TRBV9 and TRBJ1-2; D gene ambiguous. V lost 3 bases and J lost 4, with 13 bases in between. Germline CDR1 SGDLS, CDR2 YYNGEE. CDR3 length: 14 residues. The CDR3 bases are TGTGCCAGCAGCGCTCTAGAGGGTTTCTATGGCTACACCTTC. It translates to CASSALEGFYGYTF.

The chain joins TRBV27 to TRBJ2-2; a weak D match, TRBD2 (5 bases). CDR1 is MNHEY, CDR2 SMNVEV, per germline (reference sequence). V was trimmed by 1 base and J by 5 bases, leaving 14 bases between them. The CDR3 extends over 16 amino acids. CDR3 sequence: CASSLFLGSGTGELFF. The CDR3 DNA follows: TGTGCCAGCAGTTTATTCCTCGGGTCGGGGACCGGGGAGCTGTTTTTT.

J is TRBJ1-5 and V is TRBV19; TRBD1 aligns across 7 bases. Germline V gene data show CDR1 as LNHDA and CDR2 as SQIVND (reference sequence). The CDR3 has 16 residues. Trimming took 11 bases from V and 0 from J; bases not matched to a gene: 13. The CDR3 DNA is TGTGCCTCTTATCAGGGGGGCTACTATAGCAATCAGCCCCAGCATTTT. Protein sequence: CASYQGGYYSNQPQHF.